This T cell receptor beta chain derives from a study of monozygotic twins with cystic fibrosis. Germline loops: CDR1 DFQATT, CDR2 SNEGSKA (reference sequence). This CDR3 spans 11 amino acids. V lost 5 bases and J lost 6; bases outside the gene matches: 0. Sequenced by immunoSEQ multiplex PCR; TCRdb stores in-frame clones only, minus some. The top ten clones hold approximately 5.4% of a sample with about 9,600 clones, approximately 90% of them seen once. This chain connects TRBV20-1 to TRBJ2-1, with TRBD2 matching 8 bases. Sequences were obtained from blood. This TCR came from a boy aged 2 to 9 with cystic fibrosis. In nucleotides, the CDR3 is TGCAGTGCTGGGACTAGCAATGAGCAGTTCTTC. Protein product: CSAGTSNEQFF.